This T cell receptor beta chain was sequenced for a study of Graves' ophthalmopathy and Graves' hyperthyroidism. Germline CDR1 MNHEY, CDR2 SVGEGT. The CDR3 covers 21 residues. The V end was cut by 0 bases, the J end by 3 bases, with 30 bases between. RNA transcripts served as template for amplifying TCR beta CDR3 sequences. First-round RT-PCR with HTBI primers preceded a second-round multiplex PCR. TCRdb fed the multiplex PCR reads into MiXCR, producing one record per CDR3 protein. The data show almost 750,000 distinct CDR3 sequences, approximately 40% seen once. Diagnosis was based on clinical symptoms, serum thyroxine, TRAb, thyroid ultrasound and orbital computed tomography. Fresh peripheral blood (around 9.7 ml) yielded the PBMCs.

This receptor was taken from an adult man with Graves' ophthalmopathy. Sequenced input: peripheral blood. The rearrangement uses TRBV6-2 or TRBV6-3 and TRBJ2-7; TRBD1 might be the D (5 bases). The DNA of the CDR3 is TGTGCCAGCAGTTACTCGTCTCTTACCCATACTCGGAGACAGAGGATCTACGAGCAGTACTTC. Protein: CASSYSSLTHTRRQRIYEQYF.